Below are 21 T cell receptor beta chains sequenced from a single sample in a study of regulatory T cells in long-lasting Graves disease. Building of the TCR beta libraries involved iRepertoire HTBI primers and Arm-PCR of CDR3 regions. TCRdb reprocessed the multiplex PCR reads via MiXCR and lists one record per CDR3 protein. Of about 340,000 distinct CDR3 sequences in the sample, around 20% were seen once. As to time point: persistent/refractory GD, antithyroid drugs over 5 years with positive TRAb. PBMCs provided the RNA from which the TCR library was made. The sequencing used peripheral blood mononuclear cells (PBMCs), collected when the disease was refractory, from a patient treated with antithyroid drugs. These receptors originate from a female donor with Graves disease.

The V call is TRBV19, the J call TRBJ1-2, with 7 bases matching TRBD1. The CDR3 loop spans 14 amino acids. Unmatched junction bases numbered 13, after V lost 7 bases and J lost 8 bases. Germline V gene data show CDR1 as LNHDA and CDR2 as SQIVND (reference sequence). DNA of the CDR3: TGTGCCAGTAACCCCGCGACAGGGATGGGAGGCTACACCTTC. This encodes CASNPATGMGGYTF.

The rearrangement uses TRBV5-1 and TRBJ1-3, with D possibly being TRBD1 (6 bases). V gave up 3 bases and J gave up 0 bases, with 13 bases separating them. CDR1 and CDR2 from the germline V gene are SGHRS and YFSETQ. The CDR3 is 16 residues long. CDR3 sequence: CASSSGALHSGNTIYF. Here the CDR3 DNA reads TGCGCCAGCAGCTCGGGGGCCCTTCACTCTGGAAACACCATATATTTT.

This clonotype has at least ten counts. The chain joins TRBV12-3 or TRBV12-4 to TRBJ1-5; possibly TRBD1 for D (6 bases). This CDR3 spans 15 amino acids. Between the trimmed V and J ends, which lost 5 bases and 3 bases, there was a span of 14 bases. This CDR3 is CASSHSRDNNQPQHF. The DNA for the CDR3 is TGTGCCAGCAGTCATAGCCGGGACAACAATCAGCCCCAGCATTTT.

The gene calls are TRBV20-1 and TRBJ1-6; 9 nucleotides line up with TRBD1. Germline CDR1 reads DFQATT; CDR2 reads SNEGSKA (reference sequence). V dropped 0 bases and J dropped 9; count of bases not matched to a gene: 6. This CDR3 comprises 15 residues. The CDR3 DNA is TGCAGTGCTAGAGATCGGGGGACAGGGCTTTCACCCCTCCACTTT. Protein: CSARDRGTGLSPLHF.

This clonotype was detected ten times or more. The chain is built from TRBV11-2 and TRBJ2-7; weak D call: TRBD2 (6 bases). The CDR3 is made up of 13 amino acids. V was clipped by 1 base and J by 5 bases, with 9 bases between them. Germline CDR1 and CDR2: SGHAT and FQNNGV. The CDR3 loop is CASSLGLDNEQYF. Here the CDR3 DNA reads TGTGCCAGCAGCTTAGGACTAGACAACGAGCAGTACTTC.

This clonotype has just a few counts. The J gene is TRBJ1-4, the V gene TRBV5-1; the match to TRBD1 covers 7 bases. This CDR3 comprises 14 residues. J was trimmed by 4 bases and V by 4 bases; bases with no gene match: 4. CDR1 SGHRS and CDR2 YFSETQ come from the germline V gene. The DNA for the CDR3 is TGCGCCAGCAGCATGGGACAGAGTAATGAAAAACTGTTTTTT. This encodes CASSMGQSNEKLFF.

This clonotype came up once. The J gene is TRBJ2-5, the V gene TRBV4-1; 7 nucleotides agree with TRBD1. The V gene end was trimmed by 4 bases and the J gene end by 3 bases; junction bases not matched to a gene: 11. Germline CDR1 is MGHRA and CDR2 is YSYEKL. The CDR3 totals 16 residues. The CDR3 region is CASSPRPWTGKETQYF. The CDR3 DNA sequence: TGCGCCAGCAGCCCAAGACCTTGGACAGGAAAAGAGACCCAGTACTTC.

Only one count was recorded for this clonotype. At one end the junction does not follow the germline gene, possibly because of a read error. CDR3 sequence reads: CASRLRTASLGTEASF. The CDR3 DNA follows: TGTGCCAGCAGATTAAGGACAGCAAGCTTGGGCACTGAAGCTTCCTTT. This sequence joins TRBV7-9 and TRBJ1-1; D might be TRBD1 (6 bases). CDR1 SEHNR and CDR2 FQNEAQ come from the germline V gene (reference sequence). The CDR3 runs to 16 residues.

The V gene is TRBV7-9, the J gene TRBJ2-7; tentatively, D is TRBD1 (5 bases). The CDR3 totals 14 residues. Germline V gene sequence: CDR1 SEHNR, CDR2 FQNEAQ (reference sequence). The V and J ends lost 0 bases and 3 bases respectively, with 9 bases between them. CDR3 sequence reads: CASSLAKGFYEQYF. In nucleotides, the CDR3 is TGTGCCAGCAGCTTAGCGAAGGGGTTCTACGAGCAGTACTTC.

This clonotype was detected a few times. The chain carries TRBV19 and TRBJ2-5, with TRBD2 identical over 9 bases. This CDR3 contains 16 residues. Germline-derived CDR1 and CDR2 are LNHDA and SQIVND (reference sequence). With 5 bases clipped from V and 5 bases from J, the junction kept 12 bases outside the gene matches. The CDR3 bases are TGTGCCAGTAGTCCGGGACTAGCCAGATCCACTGAGACCCAGTACTTC. It yields the protein CASSPGLARSTETQYF.

V gene TRBV19 combines with J gene TRBJ2-7; possibly TRBD2 for D (6 bases). The CDR3 is 15 amino acids. Germline CDR1 reads LNHDA; CDR2 reads SQIVND (reference sequence). Deletions cut 3 bases from V and 7 bases from J, with 19 bases between. CDR3 region: CASSITLGGAWEQYF. CDR3 sequence (DNA): TGTGCCAGTAGTATCACCCTAGGCGGGGCTTGGGAGCAGTACTTC. The complete variable domain, with remaining parts taken from reference TRBV19 and TRBJ2-7, reads DGGITQSPKYLFRKEGQNVTLSCEQNLNHDAMYWYRQDPGQGLRLIYYSQIVNDFQKGDIAEGYSVSREKKESFPLTVTSAQKNPTAFYLCASSITLGGAWEQYFGPGTRLTVT.

The chain uses TRBV20-1 and TRBJ2-3, with 8 bases aligning to TRBD1. There are 13 residues in the CDR3. V lost 1 base to trimming and J lost 7 bases; unmatched junction nucleotides: 4. Germline assignment: CDR1 DFQATT and CDR2 SNEGSKA (reference sequence). CDR3 protein: CSARGDRGYTQYF. DNA of the CDR3: TGCAGTGCTAGAGGAGACAGGGGATATACGCAGTATTTT.

This clonotype was recorded a few times. This chain links TRBV7-2 with TRBJ1-2; D remains unclear. There are 12 residues in the CDR3. V was shortened by 2 bases and J by 7 bases, with 8 bases between the two germline ends. CDR1 and CDR2 from the germline V gene are SGHTA and FQGNSA. Here the CDR3 reads CASSLRESGYTF. CDR3 nucleotide sequence: TGTGCCAGCAGCTTACGGGAGTCTGGCTACACCTTC.

This clonotype was picked up many times. J is TRBJ1-6 and V is TRBV4-3; possibly TRBD1 for D (5 bases). The CDR3 is made up of 14 amino acids. V lost 2 bases, J lost 10 bases, and 12 bases lay in between. Per the germline V gene, CDR1 is LGHNA and CDR2 is YSLEER. The CDR3 loop reads CASSQTQGLSPLHF. The CDR3, as DNA: TGCGCCAGCAGCCAAACCCAGGGATTGTCACCCCTCCACTTT.

This clonotype was seen repeatedly, ten times or more. The chain has TRBV6-5 and TRBJ1-1; D gene unclear. Per germline, CDR1 MNHEY and CDR2 SVGAGI. This CDR3 contains 11 residues. Trimming removed 3 bases at V and 3 bases at J, with 2 bases between. The CDR3 loop reads CASSYDTEAFF. The DNA of the CDR3 is TGTGCCAGCAGTTATGACACTGAAGCTTTCTTT.

The sample holds many counts of this clonotype. CDR3 region: CASSVEGWSEKLFF. CDR3 DNA: TGTGCCAGCAGCGTAGAGGGATGGAGTGAAAAACTGTTTTTT. V gene TRBV9 combines with J gene TRBJ1-4; D gene unclear. V shed 0 bases and J shed 7 bases, with 10 bases lying between them. The germline V gene has CDR1 SGDLS and CDR2 YYNGEE. The CDR3 has 14 residues.

This clonotype appeared many times. The CDR3 nucleotides are TGTGCCAGCAGCACAGGGGGCGGTTTCTATGGCTACACCTTC. Translating gives CASSTGGGFYGYTF. The J gene is TRBJ1-2, the V gene TRBV12-3 or TRBV12-4; 9 bases agree with TRBD1. The CDR3 has 14 amino acids. J gave up 4 bases and V 6 bases, and 6 bases lay outside the gene matches.

This clonotype was observed a few times. V is TRBV29-1 and J is TRBJ1-2; D is ambiguous. The CDR3 extends over 13 amino acids. The germline V gene has CDR1 SQVTM and CDR2 ANQGSEA. The ends were cut back, 6 bases at V and 5 bases at J, with 16 bases in the middle. For the CDR3, the DNA is TGCAGCGTGTCTCAAGGAGGGTATTATGGCTACACCTTC. It specifies CSVSQGGYYGYTF. The whole variable domain, remainder taken from reference TRBV29-1 and TRBJ1-2, is SAVISQKPSRDICQRGTSLTIQCQVDSQVTMMFWYRQQPGQSLTLIATANQGSEATYESGFVIDKFPISRPNLTFSTLTVSNMSPEDSSIYLCSVSQGGYYGYTFGSGTRLTVV.

This clonotype was counted many times. The rearrangement uses TRBV28 and TRBJ2-5, with TRBD2 identical over 9 bases. There are 15 residues in the CDR3. The ends lost 4 bases at V and 4 bases at J; junction bases unmatched: 7. Germline values: CDR1 MDHEN, CDR2 SYDVKM. The CDR3 protein is CASSSVAGVGETQYF. The CDR3 DNA follows: TGTGCCAGCAGTTCGGTAGCGGGAGTAGGAGAGACCCAGTACTTC.

At least ten counts were recorded for this clonotype. The chain recombines TRBV20-1 with TRBJ1-5, with TRBD1 identical over 7 bases. Trimming took 0 bases from V and 7 from J; bases not matched to a gene: 9. CDR1 is DFQATT and CDR2 is SNEGSKA in the germline V gene (reference sequence). The length of the CDR3 is 15 residues. The chain's CDR3 is CSARDQGGARQPQHF. The DNA for the CDR3 is TGCAGTGCTAGAGATCAGGGGGGGGCCCGCCAGCCCCAGCATTTT.

This clonotype was recorded at least ten times. This rearrangement joins TRBV24-1 to TRBJ1-2; D remains ambiguous. The CDR3 covers 11 residues. V was pared by 0 bases and J by 10 bases, with 5 bases between. Germline lookup yields CDR1 KGHDR and CDR2 SFDVKD. The DNA of the CDR3 is TGTGCCACCAGTGATTTGACAGCCTACACCTTC. This translates into CATSDLTAYTF.